The source of this T cell receptor beta chain is a study of blood T cell repertoires in COVID-19. The V gene lost 2 bases and the J gene lost 7 bases, with 6 bases spanning the gap. Germline CDR1 and CDR2: SGHTA and FQGNSA. The CDR3 covers 12 residues. Individuals aged about 18 to 100 years were recruited from roughly 23 US areas. Measured with immunoSEQ multiplex PCR; TCRdb has only the in-frame clones, and not every one. The sample has roughly 400,000 clones; just under 90% are singletons. This TCR came from a woman aged 45-65 years who had recovered from COVID-19. V and J are TRBV7-2 and TRBJ2-1, with a tentative D call TRBD1 (5 bases). The sample was PBMCs or T cells enriched from blood (not recorded which). CDR3 residues: CASSLSGNEQFF. The CDR3 DNA follows: TGTGCCAGCAGCTTATCAGGGAATGAGCAGTTCTTC.